This note documents a single T cell receptor (beta chain) sequence. Trimming removed 10 bases from V and 8 bases from J, with 9 bases in between. There are 10 residues in the CDR3. Per the germline V gene, CDR1 is MDHEN and CDR2 is SYDVKM. MiXCR, applied by TCRdb to the reads, yields one record per CDR3 protein. The profile shows under 300,000 distinct CDR3 sequences, about a sixth of them singletons. The sample is drawn from a study of T cell repertoires in cytomegalovirus infection. Study summary: Both a matching HLA type and CMV infection were indicated by public TCR beta signatures.

V and J are TRBV28 and TRBJ2-1; tentative D call: TRBD1 (6 bases). This TCR was sampled from a human donor in good health (CMV status not recorded). Some clones in this sample may be carry-over from other donors' samples. Sequences were obtained from CD8+ T cells from PBMCs. The CDR3 region is CATQGDEQFF. CDR3 nucleotides: TGTGCCACACAGGGTGATGAGCAGTTCTTC. The variable domain in full, completed from reference TRBV28 and TRBJ2-1, reads DVKVTQSSRYLVKRTGEKVFLECVQDMDHENMFWYRQDPGLGLRLIYFSYDVKMKEKGDIPEGYSVSREKKERFSLILESASTNQTSMYLCATQGDEQFFGPGTRLTVL.